The rows below give T cell receptor beta chains drawn from one sample of a study of T cell repertoires in cytomegalovirus infection. Antigen specificity for these receptors is unknown. In TCRdb, the reads were re-called with MiXCR into one record per CDR3 protein. The sample contains about 280,000 distinct CDR3 sequences, 22% of which appear only once. Sequenced here: cultured PBMCs, sampled from culture after CMV antigen stimulation. These TCRs come from a human donor in good health (CMV status not recorded). Some clones in this sample may be carry-over from other donors' samples. The CDR3 runs from the conserved cysteine through the conserved F or W. D genes are given only for firm matches.

J gene	V gene	D gene	CDR3 protein
TRBJ2-7	TRBV27	NA	CASSPYSEGPYEQYF
TRBJ1-4	TRBV7-8	TRBD1	CASSTRTGSEKLFF
TRBJ2-7	TRBV12-3/TRBV12-4	TRBD2	CASSNKGTAGGHEQYF
TRBJ1-1	TRBV7-2	TRBD1	CASSLGQGHTEAFF
TRBJ2-1	TRBV12-3/TRBV12-4	NA	CASSLGSGQANEQFF
TRBJ1-4	TRBV7-9	NA	CASSLGENEKLFF
TRBJ2-1	TRBV6-1	NA	CASSEAGFEQFF
TRBJ2-2	TRBV18	NA	CASSPVQNTGELFF
TRBJ1-1	TRBV11-3	TRBD1	CASKDRAGSYIREAFF
TRBJ1-5	TRBV6-2/TRBV6-3	NA	CASSYRLTGTNQPQHF
TRBJ1-4	TRBV27	NA	CASKTLSGGVEKLFF
TRBJ2-3	TRBV4-3	NA	CASSYGLISTDTQYF
TRBJ1-1	TRBV12-5	NA	CASGVGTEAFF
TRBJ2-7	TRBV28	TRBD2	CASSFWTSSLVYEQYF
TRBJ2-3	TRBV7-2	NA	CASSPGQPTDTQYF
TRBJ1-1	TRBV5-1	NA	CASSFGASGTEAFF
TRBJ2-3	TRBV27	NA	CASSLWATDTQYF
TRBJ1-3	TRBV11-2	NA	CASSLPGPKAGNTIYF
TRBJ2-7	TRBV4-2	NA	CASSRLSREYEQYF
TRBJ1-1	TRBV6-2/TRBV6-3	TRBD1	CASSHRTGGAWGMNTEAFF
TRBJ2-7	TRBV6-2/TRBV6-3	TRBD2	CASSFYPGLAGVGRSEQYF
TRBJ2-1	TRBV7-8	NA	CASSLVSGEQFF
TRBJ1-1	TRBV7-2	NA	CASSLGTVNEAFF
TRBJ2-7	TRBV6-4	NA	CASRRDGTSYEQYF
TRBJ1-4	TRBV24-1	NA	CATSDSGEKLFF
TRBJ1-1	TRBV6-2/TRBV6-3	NA	CASRDPGTEAFF
TRBJ1-1	TRBV7-9	NA	CASSSPLGGGNTEAFF
TRBJ2-3	TRBV7-2	NA	CASSRTPGTDTQYF
TRBJ2-7	TRBV20-1	NA	CSARDRPYEQYF
TRBJ1-2	TRBV12-5	NA	CASGLSPPTGYGYTF
TRBJ2-5	TRBV5-6	TRBD1	CASRGQGKTQYF
TRBJ2-5	TRBV5-6	NA	CASSLLRGGRETQYF
TRBJ1-2	TRBV6-2/TRBV6-3	TRBD1	CASSIGQGQRSHGYTF
TRBJ1-5	TRBV7-2	NA	CASSPQGEPQHF
TRBJ2-1	TRBV7-8	NA	CASTPFSRAREQFF
TRBJ2-2	TRBV24-1	NA	CATSPTDHYTGELFF
TRBJ1-5	TRBV19	TRBD1	CDSRTTGTGRTSNQPQHF
TRBJ1-1	TRBV28	NA	CASSLDHRDTEAFF
TRBJ2-5	TRBV7-2	TRBD2	CASRLAGAETQYF
TRBJ2-5	TRBV7-2	TRBD2	CASSLGGRGWETQYF
TRBJ2-2	TRBV6-1	TRBD1	CASSRTGKITGELFF
TRBJ1-5	TRBV27	NA	CATTPGPGQPQHF
TRBJ2-3	TRBV6-6	NA	CASSSDPDTQYF
TRBJ2-6	TRBV10-3	TRBD1	CAISGDRGPGANVLTF
TRBJ1-3	TRBV7-8	NA	CASSLSVMVNTIYF
TRBJ2-5	TRBV19	TRBD2	CASSLTGTSGKETQYF
TRBJ2-5	TRBV4-3	TRBD1	CASSQEGSGTGGEKTQYF
TRBJ2-1	TRBV7-8	NA	CASSYGLGGVYNEQFF
TRBJ2-3	TRBV30	NA	CAWSVAEDTQYF
TRBJ2-1	TRBV11-1	NA	CASSPVLATNEQFF
TRBJ1-1	TRBV7-2	NA	CASSLVGRTEAFF
TRBJ2-5	TRBV19	NA	CASSIRVGETQYF
TRBJ2-7	TRBV7-2	TRBD1	CASSSLTGSDYEQYF
TRBJ1-2	TRBV12-3/TRBV12-4	TRBD1	CASSATGQGLVGYTF
TRBJ2-3	TRBV24-1	NA	CATSAPAALTDTQYF
TRBJ2-3	TRBV7-2	NA	CASSPRLPDTQYF
TRBJ2-2	TRBV7-2	NA	CASSPGIVGELFF
TRBJ2-1	TRBV14	NA	CASSQEIGYTNEQFF
TRBJ2-3	TRBV4-3	NA	CASSQDLSELPDTQYF